This T cell receptor (beta chain) was retrieved from a study of siplizumab effects on memory and regulatory T cells. The data were produced by immunoSEQ multiplex PCR, yet TCRdb's version contains in-frame clones alone and is incomplete. The sample lists under 100,000 clones, about 91% occurring once. Study-wide findings and caveats: Memory T cells appeared less diverse than naive cells, which seemed to contribute substantially to alloresponse. Solely a minor proportion of alloreactive clones could be assigned to unstimulated subsets.

As regards this clone: Its antigen is not known.

The sequencing input was Tregs sorted from blood. This receptor was obtained from a human donor in good health.

The CDR3 protein is CASSKVSGANVLTF. Here the CDR3 DNA reads TGTGCCAGCAGTAAGGTCTCTGGGGCCAACGTCCTGACTTTC. V is TRBV27 and J is TRBJ2-6; D remains unclear. There are 14 residues in the CDR3. Trimming removed 5 bases from V and 0 bases from J, with 5 bases in between. Germline CDR1 MNHEY, CDR2 SMNVEV (reference sequence).